This TCR beta chain was sequenced in a study of shared clonotypes between healthy human individuals. The CDR3 length is 17 residues. The V gene end was trimmed by 3 bases and the J gene end by 4 bases; junction bases not matched to a gene: 12. Germline CDR1 is MNHEY and CDR2 is SMNVEV (reference sequence). The data were produced by immunoSEQ multiplex PCR, yet TCRdb's version contains in-frame clones alone and is incomplete. The data show approximately 1,000,000 clones, around 77% seen once. Specimen: memory CD4+ T cells from PBMCs. As for subset: CD45RA-negative fraction. The sequence was obtained from a man between 18 and 29 years old in good health. Some clones in this sample may be carry-over from other donors' samples. This chain uses TRBV27 with TRBJ2-3, with 8 bases that match TRBD2. The CDR3: CASSLSPSGSPPDTQYF. The CDR3 DNA follows: TGTGCCAGCAGTTTGTCCCCCAGCGGGAGTCCTCCAGATACGCAGTATTTT.